This entry concerns a single TCR beta chain. Its antigen remains unknown. This specimen comes from a study of T cell responses to AZD1222 COVID-19 vaccine. General study results and limits: Spike-specific TCR breadth and depth rose after two AZD1222 doses. The donor cohort was predominantly white British with a female majority, and clonal diversity may have been underestimated. Nearly half of spike-specific TCRs reportedly target variant regions that are unmutated in the B.1.351 and B.1.1.7 variants. Spike as a whole was targeted by vaccine-associated CD4 TCRs, dominant at 160-218 and 743-854.

The CDR3 covers 14 residues. Germline V gene data show CDR1 as MNHEY and CDR2 as SMNVEV (reference sequence). The V and J ends lost 5 bases and 10 bases respectively, with 17 bases between them. TCRdb keeps only in-frame clones here, not all; method: immunoSEQ multiplex PCR. The sample lists 150,000 or so clones, around nine tenths occurring once. The receptor comes from an adult in good health. The chain combines TRBV27 with TRBJ1-4; no firm D call. Sequencing used peripheral blood, obtained on day 0 of AZD1222 vaccination. As DNA, the CDR3 is TGTGCCAGCAGTGGTGGGCCGAACTTGGGAAAACTGTTTTTT. Translated, it gives CASSGGPNLGKLFF.